This T cell receptor beta chain originates from a study of CD8+ T cells in alopecia areata. Broader study findings: Between patients, shared TCR sequences were less clear than in mice. This was possibly due in part to HLA diversity in the patient population.

PBMCs served as the source from which CD4+ and CD8+ T cells were sorted. It was cDNA, reverse transcribed from extracted RNA, that served as the sequencing template. The assay was immunoSEQ multiplex PCR, and TCRdb's table has in-frame clones only and misses some. The repertoire holds roughly 120,000 clones, with about 61% as singletons. As regards this clone: Its antigen is still unknown.

Germline V lookup: CDR1 KGHSH, CDR2 LQKENI. The CDR3 sequence is 15 residues long. V lost 1 base to trimming and J lost 4 bases; unmatched junction nucleotides: 1. The V and J genes are TRBV18 and TRBJ2-3; TRBD2 agrees at 11 bases. The receptor comes from a human donor in good health. The sample was CD4+ T cells sorted from blood. Here the CDR3 DNA reads TGTGCCAGCTCACCACTAGCGGGGGGGCCAGATACGCAGTATTTT. This codes for CASSPLAGGPDTQYF.